The sample holds a few counts of the clone carrying this T cell receptor beta chain. Its specificity is not known. This specimen comes from a study of cytomegalovirus exposure and HLA in healthy donors. Primers for the PCR totalled 60 Vbeta and 13 Jbeta. Clones were sequenced by immunoSEQ multiplex PCR, and TCRdb holds only the in-frame ones, with some missing. The repertoire holds about 110,000 clones, with 60% to 85% as singletons. Overall study results and limits: Most CMV-associated TCR beta chains were later found to appear HLA-restricted. Beyond CMV serostatus, there was no information to go on about immune exposure. The study dropped some indistinguishable V segments, TRBV6-2 and TRBV6-3 among them. Per a prior analysis, the majority of TCR beta V segments were productive roughly 87% or roughly 30% of the time.

V was pared by 4 bases and J by 5 bases, with 16 bases between. Per the germline V gene, CDR1 is SGHRS and CDR2 is YFSETQ. This CDR3 comprises 14 residues. This TCR came from a woman between 35 and 50 years old in good health and CMV-seropositive. The sample taken for sequencing was PBMCs. The genes are TRBV5-1 and TRBJ2-7, with D possibly TRBD2 on 6 matching bases. CDR3 in DNA: TGCGCCAGCAGCCTTGGGGGGAGCGCGGACGAGCAGTACTTC. This encodes CASSLGGSADEQYF.